This TCR beta chain was found in a study of T cells in Graves' hyperthyroidism and ophthalmopathy. General study findings and limits: In validation, the model predicted ophthalmopathy. These predictions came a median 6.5 months before onset.

As regards this clonotype: Its matching antigen is unknown.

TCR beta CDR3 regions were amplified from RNA. The TCR CDR3 was amplified in a first-round RT-PCR using the HTBI primer set. TCRdb reprocessed the multiplex PCR reads with MiXCR, giving one entry per CDR3 protein. The sample carries hundreds of thousands of distinct CDR3 sequences, around 46% recorded once. The germline V gene encodes CDR1 KGHDR and CDR2 SFDVKD. The germline V and J ends were trimmed by 3 bases and 2 bases, with 13 bases remaining between them. This CDR3 is built from 15 residues. Hyperthyroidism was newly diagnosed in patients aged 18 to 65 (duration under 2 months). Pregnant or lactating patients were excluded, as were those with uncontrolled infection or other autoimmune disease. Clinical symptoms, serum thyroxine and TRAb, thyroid ultrasound and orbital computed tomography together formed the diagnostic basis.

The specimen sequenced was peripheral blood or thyroid tissue (not recorded which). The sequence came from a young woman with Graves' hyperthyroidism. The chain has TRBV24-1 and TRBJ2-7; possibly TRBD1 or TRBD2 for D (5 bases each). The CDR3 here is CATSDRGPRPYEQYF. As DNA, the CDR3 is TGTGCCACCAGTGATCGGGGCCCTAGGCCCTACGAGCAGTACTTC.